This T cell receptor beta chain was retrieved from a study of response to subunit inactivated influenza vaccine (dated by TCRdb to the late 2010s). Regarding the complete study: Deep quantitative T cell receptor repertoire profiling was used in the study to track responses to a trivalent subunit inactivated influenza vaccine.

Overall results and qualifications from the work: The authors proposed that each seasonal influenza vaccination may bring in only a limited number of new T cells.

The table lists this clonotype with a few counts. There is no known antigen for this receptor. It has no much larger one-base neighbor in the sample; base qualities were not kept. The CDR3 covers 13 residues, taking in both the cysteine and the phenylalanine. CDR3 DNA only is kept here, 39 bases in frame from base 1. The V and J ends are trimmed by 6 bases and 4 bases, leaving 13 bases between them. As encoded in the germline V gene, CDR1 is MNHEY while CDR2 is SVGEGT. The library came from RT-PCR. The sequencing machine was an Illumina HiSeq 2500. TCRdb trimmed public reads at Q25 via fastp, called clones via MiXCR and kept in-frame beta chains. Identical CDR3 protein sequences are pooled into one entry, listed with their most common genes and DNA. Counted in this sample were 610,000 or so distinct CDR3 sequences; roughly 15% of them appeared once. The ten largest clones represent 8.5% to 14% of the sample.

This clonotype was sampled from a man between 45 and 60 years old who received an inactivated influenza vaccine. Donor details come from another sample of the same person, matched by shared clones. The specimen comprised PBMCs from blood, sampled 11 to 12 days after vaccination. This sequence uses TRBV6-2 or TRBV6-3 and TRBJ2-7, with the D segment possibly TRBD1 or TRBD2, each aligning over 5 bases. The sequenced DNA is TGTGCCAGCAGCGACGGGGCCCCATACGAGCAGTACTTC. This yields the protein CASSDGAPYEQYF.